Shown below are 27 T cell receptor beta chains from a single sample sequenced in a study of post-analysis software for immune sequencing data. General observations from the study: When patients were compared with controls, four or five TRBV segments were more frequent, TRBV5-6, TRBV5-1 and TRBV20-1 among them.

These receptors lack a known antigen. Carried by the TCR beta cDNA libraries were unique molecular identifiers. TCRdb recomputed calls from the PCR reads with MiXCR, one row per CDR3 protein. The sample includes about 200,000 distinct CDR3 sequences, roughly 30% of them seen just once. The source material was blood. These receptors came from a girl aged 2-17 years with multiple sclerosis.

This clonotype occurred a few times. The V call is TRBV20-1, the J call TRBJ1-5; D unclear. The CDR3 is 16 amino acids. V was cut by 0 bases and J by 3 bases, with 15 bases left in between. The germline CDR1 and CDR2 sequences are DFQATT and SNEGSKA (reference sequence). The CDR3 loop reads CSARERKEGPNQPQHF. The CDR3, as DNA: TGCAGTGCTAGAGAGCGGAAAGAAGGCCCCAATCAGCCCCAGCATTTT.

This clonotype was observed at least ten times. The rearrangement joins TRBV7-3 to TRBJ2-3; TRBD2 is a possible D gene (5 bases). CDR1 SGHTA and CDR2 FQGTGA come from the germline V gene. This CDR3 region has 17 residues. Trimming pared 4 bases from V and 1 base from J, leaving 18 bases between. The CDR3 spells CASSSPSSGGGTDTQYF. DNA for the CDR3: TGTGCCAGCAGCTCCCCGTCCAGCGGTGGCGGCACAGATACGCAGTATTTT.

In this sample, this clonotype turned up a few times. CDR3 region: CATSSHRNRGKGTEAFF. The CDR3 DNA is TGTGCCACCAGCAGCCACCGAAACAGGGGGAAGGGCACTGAAGCTTTCTTT. This rearrangement joins TRBV15 to TRBJ1-1; 8 bases align to TRBD1. The germline gives CDR1 LNHNV, CDR2 YYDKDF (reference sequence). This CDR3 spans 17 amino acids. Trimming removed 3 bases from V and 4 bases from J; junction bases left unmatched: 13.

This clonotype was observed at least ten times. The chain couples TRBV20-1 to TRBJ2-7; TRBD2 might be the D (5 bases). Deletions cut 3 bases from V and 4 bases from J, with 16 bases between. The CDR3 sequence is 14 residues long. Germline V gives CDR1 DFQATT, CDR2 SNEGSKA (reference sequence). CDR3 in amino acids: CSASGVCWVYEQYF. The DNA of the CDR3 is TGCAGTGCTAGCGGGGTGTGTTGGGTGTACGAGCAGTACTTC.

CDR3 DNA: TGTGCCAGCAGTTACGCGCCCGGAGTTGGAAACACCATATATTTT. It yields the protein CASSYAPGVGNTIYF. The chain recombines TRBV6-5 with TRBJ1-3; the D is unclear. V was shortened by 2 bases and J by 3 bases, with 11 bases between the two germline ends. The CDR3 is made up of 15 amino acids. Germline V gene data show CDR1 as MNHEY and CDR2 as SVGAGI.

The table lists this clonotype with a few counts. The chain combines TRBV5-5 with TRBJ2-7, with D maybe TRBD2 (6 bases). Trimming removed 4 bases at V and 7 bases at J, with 21 bases between. Germline V gives CDR1 SGHKS, CDR2 YYEKEE (reference sequence). This CDR3 has 15 amino acids. The CDR3 spells CASSLGTATYNEQYF. The CDR3 region has the DNA TGTGCCAGCAGCCTCGGGACTGCAACTTACAATGAGCAGTACTTC.

This clonotype was found a few times. The chain carries TRBV20-1 and TRBJ2-1; the match to TRBD2 covers 8 bases. Per the germline V gene, CDR1 is DFQATT and CDR2 is SNEGSKA (reference sequence). V shed 3 bases, J shed 2 bases, and the junction held 3 bases outside the gene matches. The CDR3 runs to 14 residues. The CDR3 region has the DNA TGCAGTGCTAGCGGGGGGGTTACCTACAATGAGCAGTTCTTC. As protein: CSASGGVTYNEQFF.

V usage is TRBV5-1 and J usage is TRBJ2-3; D is perhaps TRBD1 (5 bases). Germline CDR1 SGHRS, CDR2 YFSETQ. Trimming cost V 3 bases and J 3 bases, with 11 bases left between them. The CDR3 has 14 amino acids. CDR3 protein: CASSSQGWTDTQYF. The CDR3 DNA follows: TGCGCCAGCAGCTCCCAGGGTTGGACAGATACGCAGTATTTT.

About this clonotype: A read error may explain this, as a much larger clone is one base away. The gene calls are TRBV27 and TRBJ2-1; no firm D call. The CDR3 has 14 residues. Germline V gives CDR1 MNHEY, CDR2 SMNVEV (reference sequence). In nucleotides, the CDR3 is TGTGCCAGGAGTTTAGGAGTAGTGGGAAATGAGCAGTTCTTC. Encoded protein: CARSLGVVGNEQFF.

As concerns this clonotype: A read error may be the cause here, since a much bigger clone is one base away. This rearrangement joins TRBV5-5 to TRBJ2-7, with 9 bases lining up with TRBD2. Germline CDR1 SGHKS, CDR2 YYEKEE (reference sequence). V lost 10 bases, J lost 0 bases, and 8 bases stayed unmatched. The CDR3 extends over 14 amino acids. The CDR3 nucleotides are TGTGCCTGCATACTTAGCGGGAGCTCCTACGAGCAGTACTTC. Its protein product is CACILSGSSYEQYF. The full variable domain, its missing parts supplied by reference TRBV5-5 and TRBJ2-7, is DAGVTQSPTHLIKTRGQQVTLRCSPISGHKSVSWYQQVLGQGPQFIFQYYEKEERGRGNFPDRFSARQFPNYSSELNVNALLLGDSALYLCACILSGSSYEQYFGPGTRLTVT.

There are a few counts of this clonotype. The rearrangement joins TRBV30 to TRBJ1-2; perhaps TRBD1 as D (5 bases). Deletions cut 8 bases from V and 0 bases from J, with 13 bases between. Germline CDR1 is GTSNPN and CDR2 is SVGIG (reference sequence). The CDR3 is 13 residues long. In DNA, the CDR3 is TGTGCCCGGGGCGGGGGAGCTAACTATGGCTACACCTTC. Translation: CARGGGANYGYTF. Drawing the rest from reference TRBV30 and TRBJ1-2, the complete variable domain is SQTIHQWPATLVQPVGSPLSLECTVEGTSNPNLYWYRQAAGRGLQLLFYSVGIGQISSEVPQNLSASRPQDRQFILSSKKLLLSDSGFYLCARGGGANYGYTFGSGTRLTVV.

Notes on this clonotype: A clone one base away is much larger, so this may be a read error. This rearrangement joins TRBV7-6 to TRBJ2-5; no clear D gene. Germline-derived CDR1 and CDR2 are SGHVS and FNYEAQ. V lost 5 bases and J 11 bases, leaving 15 bases between the germline ends. The length of the CDR3 is 12 residues. CDR3 amino acids: CASSPGVRRQYF. In DNA, the CDR3 is TGTGCCAGCAGCCCCGGAGTTCGAAGGCAGTACTTC. The full variable domain, rest sourced from reference TRBV7-6 and TRBJ2-5, is GAGVSQSPRYKVTKRGQDVALRCDPISGHVSLYWYRQALGQGPEFLTYFNYEAQQDKSGLPNDRFSAERPEGSISTLTIQRTEQRDSAMYRCASSPGVRRQYFGPGTRLLVL.

Concerning this clonotype itself: A junction boundary mismatches the germline segment, possibly from a read error. J is TRBJ1-1 and V is TRBV5-6; no reliable D call. This CDR3 has 16 amino acids. Germline CDR1 is SGHDT and CDR2 is YYEEEE. The CDR3 DNA is TGTGCCAGCAGTTTGGCTCTGAGGGTACCCGCAACCGAAGCTTTCTTT. Translated: CASSLALRVPATEAFF.

This clonotype was recorded a few times. One base away lies a much larger clone, so this may be a sequencing read error. Written as DNA, the CDR3 is TGTGCCATCAGTGCAGGGTCAGGAGAGGCCCAGTACTTC. This encodes CAISAGSGEAQYF. J is TRBJ2-7 and V is TRBV10-3; D perhaps matches TRBD1 (5 bases). Germline assignment: CDR1 ENHRY and CDR2 SYGVKD. The germline V and J ends were trimmed by 4 bases and 10 bases, with 17 bases remaining between them. The CDR3 runs 13 residues.

A note on this clonotype: The germline gene is not matched at one end of the junction; a read error may be the cause. The chain recombines TRBV6-2 or TRBV6-3 with TRBJ1-4; D gene ambiguous. CDR1 is MNHEY, CDR2 SVGEGT, per germline. The CDR3 length is 13 residues. CDR3 sequence reads: CANSRGFDEKLFF. In nucleotides, the CDR3 is TGTGCCAACAGTAGAGGTTTCGATGAAAAACTGTTTTTT.

This clonotype was seen more than once but under ten times. The rearrangement joins TRBV9 to TRBJ1-2; possible D gene TRBD1, 5 bases. The CDR3 consists of 15 residues. The germline V gene has CDR1 SGDLS and CDR2 YYNGEE. V was cut by 0 bases and J by 1 base, with 10 bases left in between. The CDR3 nucleotides read TGTGCCAGCAGCGTAGGGGACGGACATAACTATGGCTACACCTTC. This codes for CASSVGDGHNYGYTF.

This clonotype was seen a handful of times. The chain recombines TRBV7-2 with TRBJ2-4, with D possibly being TRBD2 (6 bases). Looked up from germline, CDR1 is SGHTA and CDR2 is FQGNSA. The CDR3 covers 15 residues. V was clipped by 5 bases and J by 6 bases, with 17 bases between them. This chain's CDR3 is CASSPRGGVGNIQYF. The CDR3 DNA sequence: TGTGCCAGCAGCCCCCGCGGAGGGGTAGGAAACATTCAGTACTTC. Supplemented by reference TRBV7-2 and TRBJ2-4, the full variable domain reads GAGVSQSPSNKVTEKGKDVELRCDPISGHTALYWYRQSLGQGLEFLIYFQGNSAPDKSGLPSDRFSAERTGGSVSTLTIQRTQQEDSAVYLCASSPRGGVGNIQYFGAGTRLSVL.

At least ten counts were recorded for this clonotype. The V gene is TRBV6-1, the J gene TRBJ2-7; D may be TRBD1 or TRBD2 (5 bases each). This CDR3 is built from 13 residues. The V and J ends lost 7 bases and 2 bases respectively, with 12 bases between them. Germline V gene data show CDR1 as MNHNS and CDR2 as SASEGT. The CDR3 coding sequence is TGTGCCAGCACCCGGGACGCCGCCTACGAGCAGTACTTC. This gives the protein CASTRDAAYEQYF.

The chain uses TRBV7-2 and TRBJ2-7; 8 nucleotides align to TRBD1. V was clipped by 7 bases and J by 0 bases; unmatched bases: 5. The CDR3 covers 14 residues. The germline CDR1 and CDR2 sequences are SGHTA and FQGNSA. In nucleotides, the CDR3 is TGTGCCAGCACAAGGGACAGGAGCTCCTACGAGCAGTACTTC. Amino acids: CASTRDRSSYEQYF.

J is TRBJ2-5 and V is TRBV10-3, with D possibly called TRBD1 or TRBD2 (6 bases each). The CDR3 consists of 14 residues. Trimming cost V 3 bases and J 1 base, with 9 bases left between them. CDR1 ENHRY and CDR2 SYGVKD come from the germline V gene. Here the CDR3 DNA reads TGTGCCATCAGTGAAGGGGGGACCCAAGAGACCCAGTACTTC. This encodes CAISEGGTQETQYF.

In this sample, this clonotype turned up many times. The V call is TRBV20-1, the J call TRBJ2-6, with D tentatively TRBD1 (7 bases). The CDR3 contains 17 residues. The germline V and J ends were trimmed by 0 bases and 1 base, with 13 bases remaining between them. Germline V gene lookup returns CDR1 DFQATT and CDR2 SNEGSKA (reference sequence). Here the CDR3 DNA reads TGCAGTGCTAGAGATCGCCAGGGGGGATCTGGGGCCAACGTCCTGACTTTC. Translated: CSARDRQGGSGANVLTF.

V and J are TRBV10-3 and TRBJ2-5; 7 bases map to TRBD1. This CDR3 is 14 amino acids long. In germline, CDR1 is ENHRY, CDR2 SYGVKD. V lost 5 bases to trimming and J lost 5 bases; unmatched junction nucleotides: 8. In nucleotides, the CDR3 is TGTGCCATCAGTTCGACAGGGTCGGAGGAGACCCAGTACTTC. Translation: CAISSTGSEETQYF.

Concerning this clonotype: This may come from a read error, since a much larger clone is one base off. The rearrangement links TRBV20-1 to TRBJ2-1, with TRBD2 matching 13 bases. The trim removed 5 bases at V and 7 bases at J, leaving 8 bases unmatched. Germline V gene sequence: CDR1 DFQATT, CDR2 SNEGSKA (reference sequence). The CDR3 runs 15 residues. DNA of the CDR3: TGCAGTGCTCAAGGACTAGCGGGAGTTAGGAATGAGCAGTTCTTC. Translated: CSAQGLAGVRNEQFF.

This clonotype has a handful of counts. The chain uses TRBV5-1 and TRBJ2-7, with D perhaps given as TRBD1 or TRBD2 (5 bases each). Germline assignment: CDR1 SGHRS and CDR2 YFSETQ. V dropped 4 bases and J dropped 6 bases, with 20 bases sitting between them. This CDR3 has 15 residues. CDR3 nucleotides: TGCGCCAGCAGCCTCGGCCGGGGAACAGGTAGCGAGCAGTACTTC. This codes for CASSLGRGTGSEQYF.

This clonotype was detected many times. CDR3 DNA sequence: TGTGCCAGCAGTGAGACAGGGGGCAAGAGGGAGCAGTACTTC. Its translation is CASSETGGKREQYF. This chain uses TRBV2 with TRBJ2-7; TRBD1 matches 10 bases. Germline-derived CDR1 and CDR2 are SNHLY and FYNNEI. V shed 3 bases and J 7 bases; nucleotides not matched to a gene: 6. The CDR3 is 14 residues long.

This clonotype was picked up a small number of times. V usage is TRBV28 and J usage is TRBJ2-7, with D perhaps matching TRBD1 (6 bases). Germline CDR1 and CDR2: MDHEN and SYDVKM. With 5 bases removed from V and 4 bases from J, the gap between germline ends came to 12 bases. The CDR3 has 13 residues. The CDR3 is CASSNRDLYEQYF. The CDR3 DNA is TGTGCCAGCAGTAACAGGGATCTGTACGAGCAGTACTTC.

Remarks on this clonotype: A single base separates this from a much larger clone, so it may be a read error. V usage is TRBV9 and J usage is TRBJ2-1; 8 nucleotides match TRBD2. Judging by the DNA end, TRBJ2-7 fits better; the J call may be wrong. The germline V gene has CDR1 SGDLS and CDR2 YYNGEE. The CDR3 extends over 20 amino acids. This chain's CDR3 is CASSVGLGGGTSGSYNEQYF. The CDR3 nucleotides read TGTGCCAGCAGCGTAGGTCTGGGGGGGGGCACTAGCGGTTCCTACAATGAGCAGTACTTC.